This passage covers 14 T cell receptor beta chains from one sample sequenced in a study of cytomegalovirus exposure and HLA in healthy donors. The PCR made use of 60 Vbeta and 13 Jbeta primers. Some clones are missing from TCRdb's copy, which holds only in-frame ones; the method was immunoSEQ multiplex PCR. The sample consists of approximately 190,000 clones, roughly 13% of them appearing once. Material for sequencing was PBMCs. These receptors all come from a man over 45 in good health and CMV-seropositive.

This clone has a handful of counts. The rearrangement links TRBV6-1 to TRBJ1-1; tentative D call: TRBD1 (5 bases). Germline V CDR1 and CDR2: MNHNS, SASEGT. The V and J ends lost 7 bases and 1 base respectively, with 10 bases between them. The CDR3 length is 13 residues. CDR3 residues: CASTWGPNTEAFF. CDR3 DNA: TGTGCCAGCACGTGGGGCCCGAACACTGAAGCTTTCTTT.

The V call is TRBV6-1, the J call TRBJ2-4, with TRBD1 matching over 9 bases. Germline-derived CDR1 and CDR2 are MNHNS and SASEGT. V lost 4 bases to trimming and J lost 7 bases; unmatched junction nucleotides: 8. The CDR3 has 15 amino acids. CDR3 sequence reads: CASSVPDRGLNIQYF. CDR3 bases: TGTGCCAGCAGTGTGCCGGACAGGGGATTGAACATTCAGTACTTC.

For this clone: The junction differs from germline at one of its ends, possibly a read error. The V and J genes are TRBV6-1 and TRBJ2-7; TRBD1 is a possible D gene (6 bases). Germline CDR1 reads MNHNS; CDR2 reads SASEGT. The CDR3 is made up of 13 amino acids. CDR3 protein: CASRTGTIYAQYF. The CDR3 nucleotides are TGTGCCAGCAGGACCGGGACAATTTACGCGCAGTACTTC.

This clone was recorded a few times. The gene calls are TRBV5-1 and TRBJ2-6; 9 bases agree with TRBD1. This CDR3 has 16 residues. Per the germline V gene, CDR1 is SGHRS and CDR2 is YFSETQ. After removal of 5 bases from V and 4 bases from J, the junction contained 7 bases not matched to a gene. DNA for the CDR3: TGCGCCAGCAGAACGGGACAGGGCTCAGGGGCCAACGTCCTGACTTTC. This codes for CASRTGQGSGANVLTF.

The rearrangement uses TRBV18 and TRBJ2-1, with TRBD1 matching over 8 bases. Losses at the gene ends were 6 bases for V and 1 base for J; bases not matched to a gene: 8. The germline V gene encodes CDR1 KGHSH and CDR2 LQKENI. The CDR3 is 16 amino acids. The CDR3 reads CASSPGRQGSYNEQFF. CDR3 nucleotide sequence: TGTGCCAGCTCCCCAGGGAGACAGGGGTCCTACAATGAGCAGTTCTTC. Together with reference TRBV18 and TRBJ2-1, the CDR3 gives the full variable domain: NAGVMQNPRHLVRRRGQEARLRCSPMKGHSHVYWYRQLPEEGLKFMVYLQKENIIDESGMPKERFSAEFPKEGPSILRIQQVVRGDSAAYFCASSPGRQGSYNEQFFGPGTRLTVL.

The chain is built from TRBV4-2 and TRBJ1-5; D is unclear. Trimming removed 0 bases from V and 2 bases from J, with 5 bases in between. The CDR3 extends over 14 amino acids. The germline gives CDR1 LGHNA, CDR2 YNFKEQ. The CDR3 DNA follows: TGTGCCAGCAGCCAAGATTCAGGCAATCAGCCCCAGCATTTT. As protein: CASSQDSGNQPQHF.

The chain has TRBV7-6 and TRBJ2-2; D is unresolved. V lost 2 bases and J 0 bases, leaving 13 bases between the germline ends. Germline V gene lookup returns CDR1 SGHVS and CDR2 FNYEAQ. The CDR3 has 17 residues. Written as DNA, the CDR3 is TGTGCCAGCAGCTTAAGGAGATGGATCGCGAACACCGGGGAGCTGTTTTTT. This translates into CASSLRRWIANTGELFF.

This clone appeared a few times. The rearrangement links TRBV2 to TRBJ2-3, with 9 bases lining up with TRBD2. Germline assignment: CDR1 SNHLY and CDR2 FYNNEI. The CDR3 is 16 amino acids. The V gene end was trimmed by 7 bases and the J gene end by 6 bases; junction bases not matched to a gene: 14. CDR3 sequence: CASMAEASGDWDTQYF. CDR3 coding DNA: TGTGCCAGCATGGCCGAAGCTAGCGGGGATTGGGATACGCAGTATTTT.

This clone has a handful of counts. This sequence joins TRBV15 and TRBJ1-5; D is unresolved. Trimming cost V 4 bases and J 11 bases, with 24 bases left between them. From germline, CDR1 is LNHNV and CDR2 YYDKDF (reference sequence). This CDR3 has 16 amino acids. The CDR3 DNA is TGTGCCACCAGCAAGACCGGGAGCTCGCTTAGTGGGACCCAGCATTTT. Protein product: CATSKTGSSLSGTQHF.

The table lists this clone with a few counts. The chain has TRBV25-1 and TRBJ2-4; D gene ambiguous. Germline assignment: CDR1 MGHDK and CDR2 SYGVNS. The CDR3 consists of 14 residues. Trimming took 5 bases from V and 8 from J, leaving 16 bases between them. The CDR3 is CASSPSRQEHIQYF. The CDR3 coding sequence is TGTGCCAGCAGTCCCTCACGACAAGAACACATTCAGTACTTC.

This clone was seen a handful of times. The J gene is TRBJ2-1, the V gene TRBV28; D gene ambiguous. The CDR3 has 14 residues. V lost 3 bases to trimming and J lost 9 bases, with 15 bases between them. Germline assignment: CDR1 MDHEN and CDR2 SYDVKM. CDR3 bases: TGTGCCAGCAGTTTCTTTGCGGCCAATGTTGAGCAGTTCTTC. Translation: CASSFFAANVEQFF.

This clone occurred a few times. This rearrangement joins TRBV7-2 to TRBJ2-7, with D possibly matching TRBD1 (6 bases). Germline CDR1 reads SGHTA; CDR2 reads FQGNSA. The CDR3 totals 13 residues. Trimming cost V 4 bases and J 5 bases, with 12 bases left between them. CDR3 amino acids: CASSSRGGHEQYV. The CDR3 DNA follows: TGTGCCAGCAGCTCCCGTGGGGGCCACGAGCAGTACGTC.

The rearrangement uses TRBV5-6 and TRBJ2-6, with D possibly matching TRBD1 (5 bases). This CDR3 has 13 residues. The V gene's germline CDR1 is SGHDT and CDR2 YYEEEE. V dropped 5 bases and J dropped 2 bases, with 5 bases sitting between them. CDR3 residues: CASRDTGANVLTF. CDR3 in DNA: TGTGCCAGCAGGGACACTGGGGCCAACGTCCTGACTTTC.

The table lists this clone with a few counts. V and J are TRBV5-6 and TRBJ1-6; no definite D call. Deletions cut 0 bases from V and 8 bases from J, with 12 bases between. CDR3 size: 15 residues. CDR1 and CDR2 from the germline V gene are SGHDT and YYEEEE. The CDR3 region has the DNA TGTGCCAGCAGCTTGGGGGCCAGTCAATATTCACCCCTCCACTTT. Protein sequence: CASSLGASQYSPLHF.